The sequence of this TCR beta chain was determined in a study of T cell responses to AZD1222 COVID-19 vaccine. Whole-study results and caveats: Reportedly, nearly half the spike-specific TCRs target unmutated variant regions. An increase in Spike-specific TCR breadth and depth was observed after two AZD1222 doses. Sampling captured repertoires only after the peak T cell response. CD4 TCRs linked to vaccination spanned spike, dominating at 160-218 and 743-854.

The junction had 8 bases not matched to a gene; V was cut back by 5 bases and J by 1 base. The CDR3 has 16 amino acids. CDR1 and CDR2 from the germline V gene are LNHDA and SQIVND (reference sequence). Profiled with immunoSEQ multiplex PCR; TCRdb holds only in-frame clones, not every one. The sample has 150,000 to 200,000 clones, 85% to 90% seen once. For this clone: Antigen specificity is unknown.

The sequence came from an adult in good health. The specimen was peripheral blood, collected on day 0 of AZD1222 vaccination. The chain employs TRBV19 and TRBJ2-5, with 9 bases fitting TRBD1. CDR3 loop: CASSPDRGRGQETQYF. CDR3 nucleotide sequence: TGTGCCAGTAGTCCGGACAGGGGTAGGGGCCAAGAGACCCAGTACTTC. Based on the CDR3 plus reference TRBV19 and TRBJ2-5, the full variable domain is DGGITQSPKYLFRKEGQNVTLSCEQNLNHDAMYWYRQDPGQGLRLIYYSQIVNDFQKGDIAEGYSVSREKKESFPLTVTSAQKNPTAFYLCASSPDRGRGQETQYFGPGTRLLVL.